This T cell receptor beta chain was recovered during a study of OX40 agonist ivuxolimab in advanced cancers. Study summary: Among those treated, three patients had partial responses, one with hepatocellular carcinoma and two with cutaneous melanoma. Overall study findings and caveats: Antigen specificity remained undetermined for the expanded peripheral T cells.

Measured with immunoSEQ multiplex PCR; TCRdb has only the in-frame clones, and not every one. The sample lists tens of thousands of clones; 84% were seen once. Blood draws occurred at baseline, cycle 4 day 1, and cycle 7 day 1. This clone turned up a few times. The antigen remains unidentified. Germline V gene sequence: CDR1 GTSNPN, CDR2 SVGIG (reference sequence). This CDR3 has 13 residues. J was trimmed by 10 bases and V by 2 bases; bases with no gene match: 8. The V and J genes are TRBV30 and TRBJ1-5; 7 bases agree with TRBD1. The sequence was collected from an adult with an advanced solid tumor such as melanoma, head and neck, liver or kidney cancer. This specimen consisted of CD4+ or CD8+ T cells sorted from blood, obtained in a trial of the OX40 agonist ivuxolimab. This CDR3 is CAWSRTGSRPQHF. DNA for the CDR3: TGTGCCTGGAGTCGGACAGGTTCTCGACCCCAGCATTTT.